This TCR beta chain was captured in a study of OX40 agonist ivuxolimab in advanced cancers. Study-wide context: The dose-escalation cohort had hepatocellular carcinoma, melanoma, renal cell or head and neck cancer.

Study results and caveats: Within 6 weeks, CD4+ and CD8+ blood T cells expanded clonally at 0.1 to 3.0 mg/kg. Antigen specificity remained undetermined for the expanded peripheral T cells.

Notes on this clone: Its matching antigen is unknown.

The table came from immunoSEQ multiplex PCR; TCRdb's copy has only in-frame clones and leaves some out. The sample has some 96,000 clones, around 85% seen once. CDR1 is SEHNR and CDR2 is FQNEAQ in the germline V gene (reference sequence). With 6 bases removed from V and 7 bases from J, the gap between germline ends came to 10 bases. The CDR3 is 12 amino acids. This receptor was identified in an adult with an advanced solid tumor such as melanoma, head and neck, liver or kidney cancer. The chain couples TRBV7-9 to TRBJ1-5; a possible D gene is TRBD1 (5 bases). Sample: CD4+ or CD8+ T cells sorted from blood, taken in a trial of the OX40 agonist ivuxolimab. The CDR3 DNA reads as TGTGCCAGCAGTCAGGGCGGCCAGCCCCAGCATTTT. Amino acid sequence: CASSQGGQPQHF.